Listed here are 6 T cell receptor beta chains from one sample, sequenced in a study of T cell clonality in common variable immunodeficiency. TCRdb's copy holds only in-frame clones and misses some; the assay was immunoSEQ multiplex PCR. The sample contains about 52,000 clones, none of them singletons. The sequenced sample was peripheral blood mononuclear cells. The receptors originated from a person aged 18 to 75 in good health.

At least ten counts were recorded for this clone. Read data end 3 residues before the CDR3 end; the end is taken from the germline J gene. V gene TRBV3-1 (or the pseudogene TRBV3-2) combines with J gene TRBJ2-3, with D perhaps TRBD1 (6 bases). CDR1 and CDR2 (germline): LGHDT, YNNKEL (reference sequence). The CDR3 has 14 residues. Trimming took off 4 bases at V and 5 bases at J, with 13 bases between the two ends. The sequenced CDR3 bases are TGTGCCAGCAGCCCATCAGGGGCGCAAGATACG. Amino acid sequence: CASSPSGAQDT. Given in full, the CDR3 is CASSPSGAQDTQYF.

This clone was seen ten or more times. The CDR3 DNA, read in part, is TGTGCCAGGAGACAGCCCTCCTACAATGAG. Translated, it gives CARRQPSYNE. The whole CDR3 region reads CARRQPSYNEQFF. This rearrangement joins TRBV2 to TRBJ2-1; weak D call: TRBD1 (5 bases). The read stops 3 residues short of the end of the CDR3; the missing end is completed from the germline J gene. V was clipped by 9 bases and J by 0 bases, with 9 bases between them. The CDR3 is made up of 13 amino acids. From germline, CDR1 is SNHLY and CDR2 FYNNEI.

This clone was recorded many times. Coverage ceases 3 residues before the CDR3 finishes, and the germline J gene fills in the end. This chain joins TRBV7-9 and TRBJ2-1; TRBD1 might be the D (5 bases). The CDR3 runs 15 residues. Germline CDR1 and CDR2: SEHNR and FQNEAQ (reference sequence). The V end lost 1 base, the J end lost 5 bases, and 12 bases lay between the germline ends. CDR3 bases read: TGTGCCAGCAGCTTAGTAGGACAACGAGACAATGAG. Amino acid sequence: CASSLVGQRDNE. The whole CDR3 reads CASSLVGQRDNEQFF.

In its sample, this clone was seen many times. Sequencing ends 3 residues short of the CDR3 end; the germline J gene provides the rest. The rearrangement uses TRBV5-1 and TRBJ2-7; 7 bases agree with TRBD1. V dropped 4 bases and J dropped 1; count of bases not matched to a gene: 5. The CDR3 runs to 14 residues. From germline, CDR1 is SGHRS and CDR2 YFSETQ. The CDR3 bases that were read are TGCGCCAGCAGCCAGGGACAGCCTTCCTACGAG. Translated, it gives CASSQGQPSYE. The whole CDR3 is CASSQGQPSYEQYF.

In this sample, this clone turned up many times. The CDR3 goes on 3 residues after the read ends, and that part is filled in from the germline J gene. V and J are TRBV6-2 or TRBV6-3 and TRBJ2-3; 9 positions match TRBD2. Unmatched junction bases numbered 6, after V lost 2 bases and J lost 6 bases. From germline, CDR1 is MNHEY and CDR2 SVGEGT. The CDR3 runs to 15 residues. This CDR3 is CASSYMRGGVDTQYF. The DNA read from the CDR3 is TGTGCCAGCAGTTACATGCGGGGGGGTGTGGATACG.

This clone has ten or more counts. The read ends 3 residues before the CDR3 terminus; that terminus is restored from the germline J gene. The V gene is TRBV28, the J gene TRBJ2-5; 8 bases match TRBD2. This CDR3 is 12 amino acids long. Germline lookup yields CDR1 MDHEN and CDR2 SYDVKM. With 11 bases clipped from V and 4 bases from J, the junction kept 6 bases outside the gene matches. CDR3 amino acids: CALSAGGETQYF. The covered CDR3 bases are TGTGCCTTATCCGCGGGAGGAGAGACC. Together with reference TRBV28 and TRBJ2-5, the CDR3 gives the full variable domain: DVKVTQSSRYLVKRTGEKVFLECVQDMDHENMFWYRQDPGLGLRLIYFSYDVKMKEKGDIPEGYSVSREKKERFSLILESASTNQTSMYLCALSAGGETQYFGPGTRLLVL.